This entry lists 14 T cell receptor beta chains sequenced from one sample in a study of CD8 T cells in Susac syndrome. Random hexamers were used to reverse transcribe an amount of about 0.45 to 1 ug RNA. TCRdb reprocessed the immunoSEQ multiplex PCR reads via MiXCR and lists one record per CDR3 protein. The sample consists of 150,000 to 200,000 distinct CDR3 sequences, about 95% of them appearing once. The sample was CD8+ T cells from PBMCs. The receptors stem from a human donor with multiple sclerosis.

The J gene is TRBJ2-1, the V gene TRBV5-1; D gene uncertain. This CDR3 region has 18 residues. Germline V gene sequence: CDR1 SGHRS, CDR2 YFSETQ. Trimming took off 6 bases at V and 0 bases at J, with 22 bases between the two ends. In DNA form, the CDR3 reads TGCGCCAGCAAGGGCCTAAATCCAATGCGAAACTCCTACAATGAGCAGTTCTTC. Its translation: CASKGLNPMRNSYNEQFF.

The CDR3: CASSSTWNTEAFF. The CDR3, as DNA: TGTGCCAGCAGCTCAACATGGAACACTGAAGCTTTCTTT. J is TRBJ1-1 and V is TRBV11-1; D gene ambiguous. This CDR3 spans 13 amino acids. V was pared by 4 bases and J by 1 base, with 7 bases between. Germline V gene sequence: CDR1 SGHAT, CDR2 FQDESV (reference sequence).

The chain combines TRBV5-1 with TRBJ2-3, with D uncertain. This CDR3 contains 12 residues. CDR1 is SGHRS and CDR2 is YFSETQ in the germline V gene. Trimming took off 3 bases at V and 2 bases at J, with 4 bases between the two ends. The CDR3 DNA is TGCGCCAGCAGCTGGAACACAGATACGCAGTATTTT. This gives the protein CASSWNTDTQYF.

CDR3 sequence (DNA): TGCAGCGTTCGTGGCATAGGACAGGCCCACACCGGGGAGCTGTTTTTT. This sequence encodes CSVRGIGQAHTGELFF. The chain joins TRBV29-1 to TRBJ2-2; 7 bases line up with TRBD1. CDR3 length equals 16 residues. Germline trimming cut 5 bases from V and 3 bases from J; bases unmatched to any gene: 12. Germline CDR1 and CDR2: SQVTM and ANQGSEA.

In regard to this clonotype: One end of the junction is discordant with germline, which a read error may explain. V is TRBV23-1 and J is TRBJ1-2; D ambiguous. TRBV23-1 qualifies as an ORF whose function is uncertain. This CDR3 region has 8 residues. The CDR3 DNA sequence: TGTTGCCCTGACGGCTGCACCTTC. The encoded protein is CCPDGCTF.

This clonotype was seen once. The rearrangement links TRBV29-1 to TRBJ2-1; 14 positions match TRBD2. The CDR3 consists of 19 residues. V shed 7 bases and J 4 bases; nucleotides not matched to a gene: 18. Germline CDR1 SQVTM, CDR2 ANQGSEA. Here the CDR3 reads CSAVAGLAGVTPMYNEQFF. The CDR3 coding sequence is TGCAGCGCCGTGGCGGGACTAGCGGGAGTTACCCCCATGTACAATGAGCAGTTCTTC.

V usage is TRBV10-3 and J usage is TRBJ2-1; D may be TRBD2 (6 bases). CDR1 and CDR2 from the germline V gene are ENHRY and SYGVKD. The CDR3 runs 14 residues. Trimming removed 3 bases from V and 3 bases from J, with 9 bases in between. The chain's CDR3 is CAISEAGYYNEQFF. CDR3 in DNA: TGTGCCATCAGTGAAGCGGGCTACTACAATGAGCAGTTCTTC.

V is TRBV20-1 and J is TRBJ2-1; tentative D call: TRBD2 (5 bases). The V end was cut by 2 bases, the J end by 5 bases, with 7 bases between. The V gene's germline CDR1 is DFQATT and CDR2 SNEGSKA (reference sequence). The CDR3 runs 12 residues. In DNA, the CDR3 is TGCAGTGCTAGATATAGCGACAATGAGCAGTTCTTC. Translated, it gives CSARYSDNEQFF.

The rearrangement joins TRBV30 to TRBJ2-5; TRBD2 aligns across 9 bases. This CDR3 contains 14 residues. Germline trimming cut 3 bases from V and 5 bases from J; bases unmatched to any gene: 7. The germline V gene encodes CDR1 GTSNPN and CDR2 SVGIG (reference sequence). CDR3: CAWSLTSGSETQYF. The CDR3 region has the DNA TGTGCCTGGAGCTTGACTAGCGGTTCTGAGACCCAGTACTTC.

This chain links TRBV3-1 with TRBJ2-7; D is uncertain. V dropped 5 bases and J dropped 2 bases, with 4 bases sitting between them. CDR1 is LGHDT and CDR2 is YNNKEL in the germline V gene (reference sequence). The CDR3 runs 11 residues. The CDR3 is CASSMTYEQYF. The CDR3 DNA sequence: TGTGCCAGCAGCATGACCTACGAGCAGTACTTC.

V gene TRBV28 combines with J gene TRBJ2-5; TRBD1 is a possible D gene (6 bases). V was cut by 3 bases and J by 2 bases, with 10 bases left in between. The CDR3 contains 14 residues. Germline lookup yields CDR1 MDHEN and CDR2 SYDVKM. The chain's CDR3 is CASSFRDIQETQYF. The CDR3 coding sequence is TGTGCCAGCAGTTTTAGGGACATACAAGAGACCCAGTACTTC.

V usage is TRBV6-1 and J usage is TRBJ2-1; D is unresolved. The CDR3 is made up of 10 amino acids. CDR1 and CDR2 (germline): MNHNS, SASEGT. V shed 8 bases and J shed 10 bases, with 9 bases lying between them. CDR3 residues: CASRETEQFF. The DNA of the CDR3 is TGTGCCAGCCGAGAGACAGAGCAGTTCTTC.

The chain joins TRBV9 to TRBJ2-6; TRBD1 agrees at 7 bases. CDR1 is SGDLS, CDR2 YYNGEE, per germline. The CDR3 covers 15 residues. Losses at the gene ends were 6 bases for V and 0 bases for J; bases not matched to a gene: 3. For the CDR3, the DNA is TGTGCCAGCAACTCAGGGGGCTCTGGGGCCAACGTCCTGACTTTC. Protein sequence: CASNSGGSGANVLTF. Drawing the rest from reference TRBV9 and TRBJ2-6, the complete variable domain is DSGVTQTPKHLITATGQRVTLRCSPRSGDLSVYWYQQSLDQGLQFLIQYYNGEERAKGNILERFSAQQFPDLHSELNLSSLELGDSALYFCASNSGGSGANVLTFGAGSRLTVL.

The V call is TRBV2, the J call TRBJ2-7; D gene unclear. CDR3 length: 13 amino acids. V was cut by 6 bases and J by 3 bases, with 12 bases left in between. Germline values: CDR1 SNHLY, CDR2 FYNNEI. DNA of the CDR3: TGTGCCAGCAGGGACGGCTCAAACTACGAGCAGTACTTC. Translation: CASRDGSNYEQYF. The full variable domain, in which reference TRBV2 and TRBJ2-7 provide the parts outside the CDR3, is EPEVTQTPSHQVTQMGQEVILRCVPISNHLYFYWYRQILGQKVEFLVSFYNNEISEKSEIFDDQFSVERPDGSNFTLKIRSTKLEDSAMYFCASRDGSNYEQYFGPGTRLTVT.